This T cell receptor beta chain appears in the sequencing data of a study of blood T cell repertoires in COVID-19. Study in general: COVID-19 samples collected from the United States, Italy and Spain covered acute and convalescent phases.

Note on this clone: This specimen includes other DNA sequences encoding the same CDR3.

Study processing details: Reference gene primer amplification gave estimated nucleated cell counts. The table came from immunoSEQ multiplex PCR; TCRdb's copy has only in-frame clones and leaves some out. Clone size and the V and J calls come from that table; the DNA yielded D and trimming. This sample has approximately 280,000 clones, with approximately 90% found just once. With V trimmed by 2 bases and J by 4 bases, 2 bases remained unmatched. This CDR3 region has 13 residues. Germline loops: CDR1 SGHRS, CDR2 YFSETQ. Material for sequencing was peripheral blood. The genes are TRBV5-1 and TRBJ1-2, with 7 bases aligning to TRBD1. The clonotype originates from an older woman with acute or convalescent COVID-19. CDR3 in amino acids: CASSLGGGYGYTF. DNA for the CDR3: TGCGCCAGCAGCTTAGGGGGCGGCTATGGCTACACCTTC.